The 27 T cell receptor beta chains given below trace back to one sample, sequenced in a study of PD-L1 blockade in urothelial cancer. The protocol was immunoSEQ multiplex PCR, while the TCRdb copy is restricted to in-frame clones and leaves out a portion. The sample lists tens of thousands of clones; roughly 80% were seen once. Time point defined: pretreatment peripheral blood. Sample: PBMCs, taken around atezolizumab (anti-PD-L1) treatment. All receptors derive from a man aged 45-60 years with urothelial cancer.

The chain employs TRBV13 and TRBJ2-3; possibly TRBD2 for D (6 bases). This CDR3 comprises 15 residues. The V end was cut by 5 bases, the J end by 2 bases, with 14 bases between. The germline CDR1 and CDR2 sequences are PRHDT and FYEKMQ (reference sequence). This CDR3 reads CASSPLRGSTDTQYF. CDR3 in DNA: TGTGCCAGCAGCCCTTTACGGGGGTCCACAGATACGCAGTATTTT.

The rearrangement uses TRBV28 and TRBJ1-1, with 8 bases identical to TRBD1. After removal of 6 bases from V and 1 base from J, the junction contained 7 bases not matched to a gene. This CDR3 has 15 residues. CDR1 and CDR2 from the germline V gene are MDHEN and SYDVKM. The DNA for the CDR3 is TGTGCCAGCAGACTTCAGGGGGCGCGGAACACTGAAGCTTTCTTT. Translated: CASRLQGARNTEAFF. The whole variable domain, remainder taken from reference TRBV28 and TRBJ1-1, is DVKVTQSSRYLVKRTGEKVFLECVQDMDHENMFWYRQDPGLGLRLIYFSYDVKMKEKGDIPEGYSVSREKKERFSLILESASTNQTSMYLCASRLQGARNTEAFFGQGTRLTVV.

The genes are TRBV5-1 and TRBJ1-1, with D uncertain. CDR1 is SGHRS and CDR2 is YFSETQ in the germline V gene. The CDR3 contains 11 residues. V lost 2 bases, J lost 8 bases, and 7 bases lay in between. The CDR3 region is CASSFGEEAFF. In nucleotides, the CDR3 is TGCGCCAGCAGCTTTGGGGAGGAAGCTTTCTTT.

The chain uses TRBV11-2 and TRBJ2-3; a possible D gene is TRBD2 (7 bases). V shed 2 bases and J shed 2 bases, with 14 bases lying between them. This CDR3 region has 16 residues. Germline values: CDR1 SGHAT, CDR2 FQNNGV. Here the CDR3 reads CASSLSRGRATDTQYF. CDR3 DNA: TGTGCCAGCAGCTTATCTAGGGGGAGGGCCACAGATACGCAGTATTTT.

This clone showed up just once. The CDR3 sequence: CASSIREGNGETQYF. The DNA for the CDR3 is TGTGCCAGCAGTATCAGGGAAGGTAACGGAGAGACCCAGTACTTC. The chain is built from TRBV2 and TRBJ2-5, with D tentatively TRBD1 (5 bases). Germline V lookup: CDR1 SNHLY, CDR2 FYNNEI. The CDR3 totals 15 residues. Trimming removed 5 bases at V and 4 bases at J, with 17 bases between.

This chain connects TRBV27 to TRBJ2-4; 7 bases fit TRBD1. CDR1 is MNHEY and CDR2 is SMNVEV in the germline V gene (reference sequence). The length of the CDR3 is 17 residues. J lost 0 bases, V lost 6 bases, and 11 bases had no gene match. The CDR3 nucleotides are TGTGCCAGCAGACCCGTGACAGGGATACTAGCCAAAAACATTCAGTACTTC. Amino acids: CASRPVTGILAKNIQYF.

The rearrangement joins TRBV18 to TRBJ2-1; a weak D match, TRBD2 (6 bases). The germline V and J ends were trimmed by 3 bases and 8 bases, with 14 bases remaining between them. This CDR3 region has 14 residues. Looked up from germline, CDR1 is KGHSH and CDR2 is LQKENI. The CDR3, as DNA: TGTGCCAGCTCACCGGGACTGGTCTTCGATGAGCAGTTCTTC. This sequence encodes CASSPGLVFDEQFF.

The chain combines TRBV5-4 with TRBJ2-7, with TRBD2 matching over 12 bases. V trimming: 4 bases; J trimming: 5 bases; junction bases outside the gene matches: 4. The CDR3 is 14 amino acids. Germline CDR1 is SGHNT and CDR2 is YYREEE (reference sequence). The DNA for the CDR3 is TGTGCCAGCAGCCGGACTAGCGGGATCCACGAGCAGTACTTC. It specifies CASSRTSGIHEQYF. Variable domain in full (rest from reference TRBV5-4 and TRBJ2-7): ETGVTQSPTHLIKTRGQQVTLRCSSQSGHNTVSWYQQALGQGPQFIFQYYREEENGRGNFPPRFSGLQFPNYSSELNVNALELDDSALYLCASSRTSGIHEQYFGPGTRLTVT.

In its sample, this clone was seen a few times. The chain couples TRBV6-6 to TRBJ2-2, with D possibly being TRBD1 (6 bases). With 4 bases removed from V and 6 bases from J, the gap between germline ends came to 15 bases. Germline lookup yields CDR1 MNHNY and CDR2 SVGAGI (reference sequence). The CDR3 covers 15 residues. The CDR3 nucleotides read TGTGCCAGCAGTTCAGGACAGACAAGGGCCGGGGAGCTGTTTTTT. This translates into CASSSGQTRAGELFF.

The V and J genes are TRBV4-1 and TRBJ2-7, with 12 bases identical to TRBD1. This CDR3 is built from 15 residues. V gave up 0 bases and J gave up 7 bases; unmatched junction bases: 4. Germline CDR1 reads MGHRA; CDR2 reads YSYEKL. CDR3 sequence (DNA): TGCGCCAGCAGCCAAGAGGGACAGGGGGCGTGGGAGCAGTACTTC. The encoded protein is CASSQEGQGAWEQYF.

The genes are TRBV4-1 and TRBJ1-4; TRBD1 is a possible D gene (6 bases). This CDR3 is built from 14 residues. V was trimmed by 2 bases and J by 4 bases, leaving 8 bases between them. Germline V CDR1 and CDR2: MGHRA, YSYEKL. The CDR3, as DNA: TGCGCCAGCAGCCAAACAGGGTTTAATGAAAAACTGTTTTTT. This sequence encodes CASSQTGFNEKLFF.

In DNA form, the CDR3 reads TGTGCCAGCTGCTGGACTAGCGGGACTAAGACCCAGTACTTC. Translating it yields CASCWTSGTKTQYF. The chain uses TRBV28 and TRBJ2-5; TRBD2 aligns across 12 bases. V shed 8 bases, J shed 6 bases, and the junction held 7 bases outside the gene matches. The CDR3 spans 14 residues. Germline V lookup: CDR1 MDHEN, CDR2 SYDVKM.

This sequence joins TRBV19 and TRBJ2-5; 8 positions agree with TRBD1. The V segment lost 5 bases and the J segment 5 bases; nucleotides outside the gene matches: 10. This CDR3 is built from 15 residues. Germline CDR1 LNHDA, CDR2 SQIVND (reference sequence). The CDR3 region is CASSDLAGGRETQYF. In DNA, the CDR3 is TGTGCCAGTAGTGACTTAGCAGGGGGCAGGGAGACCCAGTACTTC.

The J gene is TRBJ1-3, the V gene TRBV30; 7 bases map to TRBD1. CDR3 size: 14 residues. V trimming: 2 bases; J trimming: 3 bases; junction bases outside the gene matches: 4. The germline CDR1 and CDR2 sequences are GTSNPN and SVGIG (reference sequence). The chain's CDR3 is CAWSRQGNGNTIYF. As DNA, the CDR3 is TGTGCCTGGAGTAGACAGGGAAATGGAAACACCATATATTTT.

The V and J genes are TRBV11-3 and TRBJ2-7; D remains ambiguous. This CDR3 is built from 12 residues. Germline loops: CDR1 SGHNT, CDR2 YENEEA. V was trimmed by 0 bases and J by 6 bases, leaving 6 bases between them. The CDR3 spells CASSLDPSEQYF. Here the CDR3 DNA reads TGTGCCAGCAGCTTAGATCCATCCGAGCAGTACTTC.

The CDR3 nucleotides read TGCGCCAGCAGCCCTGGCCCCTCGGGGGGATCCTACAATGAGCAGTTCTTC. It codes for CASSPGPSGGSYNEQFF. This chain joins TRBV5-1 and TRBJ2-1, with TRBD2 matching 7 bases. V lost 4 bases and J lost 1; bases outside the gene matches: 11. The germline V gene has CDR1 SGHRS and CDR2 YFSETQ. The CDR3 length is 17 residues.

The chain has TRBV27 and TRBJ2-6; tentatively, D is TRBD1 (5 bases). With 4 bases removed from V and 0 bases from J, the gap between germline ends came to 10 bases. Germline loops: CDR1 MNHEY, CDR2 SMNVEV (reference sequence). The CDR3 length is 16 residues. The CDR3 DNA follows: TGTGCCAGCAGTTCCAATACAGGCTCTGGGGCCAACGTCCTGACTTTC. This encodes CASSSNTGSGANVLTF. The full variable domain, with the rest looked up from reference TRBV27 and TRBJ2-6, is EAQVTQNPRYLITVTGKKLTVTCSQNMNHEYMSWYRQDPGLGLRQIYYSMNVEVTDKGDVPEGYKVSRKEKRNFPLILESPSPNQTSLYFCASSSNTGSGANVLTFGAGSRLTVL.

The rearrangement links TRBV18 to TRBJ2-5, with 8 bases lining up with TRBD1. J lost 1 base, V lost 6 bases, and 13 bases had no gene match. Germline-derived CDR1 and CDR2 are KGHSH and LQKENI. The CDR3 is 17 amino acids. The DNA for the CDR3 is TGTGCCAGCTCGCAGTACGTTGGACAGGGTGTCCAAGAGACCCAGTACTTC. This encodes CASSQYVGQGVQETQYF.

This clone was counted between two and nine times. J is TRBJ1-5 and V is TRBV6-6; TRBD1 aligns across 8 bases. This CDR3 is 14 amino acids long. The germline V gene has CDR1 MNHNY and CDR2 SVGAGI (reference sequence). The V gene end was trimmed by 9 bases and the J gene end by 6 bases; junction bases not matched to a gene: 10. In DNA, the CDR3 is TGTGCCAGTACCCCGACAGGGGTGATTCAGCCCCAGCATTTT. Translation: CASTPTGVIQPQHF.

This clone has more than one count but fewer than ten. The junction does not match germline at one end; this may be a read error. J is TRBJ2-6 and V is TRBV7-2, with 11 nucleotides matching TRBD2. The CDR3 covers 17 residues. Germline assignment: CDR1 SGHTA and CDR2 FQGNSA. This chain's CDR3 is CASTLAGGASGANVLTF. Written as DNA, the CDR3 is TGTGCCAGCACCTTAGCGGGAGGGGCTTCTGGGGCCAACGTCCTGACTTTC.

The chain joins TRBV29-1 to TRBJ2-2, with 8 bases matching TRBD2. V was clipped by 3 bases and J by 5 bases; unmatched bases: 2. The germline V gene has CDR1 SQVTM and CDR2 ANQGSEA. The CDR3 consists of 13 residues. CDR3 nucleotides: TGCAGCGTTGATGGCGGGGGGACCGGGGAGCTGTTTTTT. Its translation: CSVDGGGTGELFF.

J is TRBJ2-3 and V is TRBV6-6; possible D gene TRBD1, 6 bases. V was pared by 6 bases and J by 3 bases, with 10 bases between. From germline, CDR1 is MNHNY and CDR2 SVGAGI (reference sequence). The CDR3 is 13 amino acids. The CDR3 here is CASRGALTDTQYF. CDR3 sequence (DNA): TGTGCCAGCAGGGGGGCGTTGACAGATACGCAGTATTTT.

This clone was detected a few times. V is TRBV5-4 and J is TRBJ2-7; 7 bases map to TRBD1. The V and J ends lost 4 bases and 1 base, in that order; junction bases with no gene match: 5. The CDR3 has 14 residues. Per germline, CDR1 SGHNT and CDR2 YYREEE (reference sequence). The CDR3 nucleotides read TGTGCCAGCAGCCCGACGACAGGGTCCTACGAGCAGTACTTC. It is translated as CASSPTTGSYEQYF.

The J gene is TRBJ2-3, the V gene TRBV11-3; 16 bases line up with TRBD2. Trimming removed 5 bases from V and 3 bases from J; junction bases left unmatched: 2. This CDR3 is 16 amino acids long. The germline CDR1 and CDR2 sequences are SGHNT and YENEEA. CDR3 sequence reads: CASSPGLAGGTDTQYF. Written as DNA, the CDR3 is TGTGCCAGCAGCCCGGGACTAGCGGGGGGGACAGATACGCAGTATTTT.

This clone was found a few times. The gene calls are TRBV19 and TRBJ2-2, with D perhaps TRBD2 (5 bases). CDR3 length: 14 amino acids. V lost 6 bases to trimming and J lost 2 bases, with 10 bases between them. The V gene's germline CDR1 is LNHDA and CDR2 SQIVND (reference sequence). The CDR3 is CASSRRHNTGELFF. The CDR3 coding sequence is TGTGCCAGTAGCCGGAGGCACAACACCGGGGAGCTGTTTTTT.

The V and J genes are TRBV6-4 and TRBJ2-2; 10 bases match TRBD1. This CDR3 contains 13 residues. Germline V lookup: CDR1 MRHNA, CDR2 SNTAGT. Trimming cost V 4 bases and J 9 bases; bases outside gene matches: 2. This CDR3 reads CASSGQGARELFF. CDR3 DNA: TGTGCCAGCAGTGGACAGGGGGCCAGGGAGCTGTTTTTT.

The chain joins TRBV11-2 to TRBJ2-1; D gene ambiguous. CDR3 size: 10 residues. Trimming removed 5 bases at V and 9 bases at J, with 5 bases between. In germline, CDR1 is SGHAT, CDR2 FQNNGV. Here the CDR3 DNA reads TGTGCCAGCAGCGGCAGTGAGCAGTTCTTC. This translates into CASSGSEQFF.